A single sample gave rise to the 26 T cell receptor beta chains below, sequenced in a study of cytomegalovirus exposure and HLA in healthy donors. Assay used: immunoSEQ multiplex PCR; TCRdb lists only in-frame clones, some missing. Among 70,000 or so clones listed, around 95% were seen once. Sequenced material: PBMCs. These receptor sequences come from a woman younger than 35 in good health and CMV-seropositive.

This chain links TRBV6-5 with TRBJ1-1; no clear D. CDR1 is MNHEY, CDR2 SVGAGI, per germline. The CDR3 contains 15 residues. Trimming pared 2 bases from V and 0 bases from J, leaving 10 bases between. The CDR3 loop reads CASSYAGTLNTEAFF. The CDR3 region has the DNA TGTGCCAGCAGTTACGCAGGAACCCTGAACACTGAAGCTTTCTTT.

The V and J genes are TRBV6-4 and TRBJ2-1; 11 nucleotides agree with TRBD2. Germline loops: CDR1 MRHNA, CDR2 SNTAGT. The J segment lost 3 bases and the V segment lost 3 bases, leaving 4 bases of the junction unmatched. This CDR3 is 16 amino acids long. The CDR3 DNA sequence: TGTGCCAGCAGTGATTCGACTAGCGGGGACTACAATGAGCAGTTCTTC. Translated: CASSDSTSGDYNEQFF.

The chain links TRBV7-2 to TRBJ1-2, with D hard to call. Trimming removed 2 bases at V and 1 base at J, with 17 bases between. Germline CDR1 and CDR2: SGHTA and FQGNSA. This CDR3 has 17 residues. The CDR3 sequence is CASSLTPHSLFNYGYTF. CDR3 in DNA: TGTGCCAGCAGCTTAACCCCTCACAGCTTATTTAACTATGGCTACACCTTC. The variable domain in full, completed from reference TRBV7-2 and TRBJ1-2, reads GAGVSQSPSNKVTEKGKDVELRCDPISGHTALYWYRQSLGQGLEFLIYFQGNSAPDKSGLPSDRFSAERTGGSVSTLTIQRTQQEDSAVYLCASSLTPHSLFNYGYTFGSGTRLTVV.

The CDR3 loop reads CASSVPRDGTNAYEQYF. The CDR3 nucleotides read TGTGCCAGCAGTGTACCTCGCGACGGGACAAACGCCTACGAGCAGTACTTC. The genes are TRBV28 and TRBJ2-7, with D maybe TRBD1 (6 bases). The CDR3 sequence is 17 residues long. V lost 5 bases to trimming and J lost 2 bases, with 22 bases between them. Germline CDR1 and CDR2: MDHEN and SYDVKM.

The CDR3 loop reads CASSLGIDATGRDTQYF. The CDR3 DNA reads TGTGCCAGCAGCTTAGGCATAGATGCGACAGGGAGGGATACGCAGTATTTT. The rearrangement uses TRBV7-9 and TRBJ2-3, with a possible D match to TRBD1 (7 bases). The ends were cut back, 1 base at V and 6 bases at J, with 20 bases in the middle. Germline CDR1 and CDR2: SEHNR and FQNEAQ (reference sequence). CDR3 length: 17 amino acids. The variable domain in full, with the rest retrieved from reference TRBV7-9 and TRBJ2-3, is DTGVSQNPRHKITKRGQNVTFRCDPISEHNRLYWYRQTLGQGPEFLTYFQNEAQLEKSRLLSDRFSAERPKGSFSTLEIQRTEQGDSAMYLCASSLGIDATGRDTQYFGPGTRLTVL.

This chain links TRBV7-9 with TRBJ1-1, with 8 positions matching TRBD1. CDR1 and CDR2 from the germline V gene are SEHNR and FQNEAQ (reference sequence). CDR3 length equals 15 residues. V dropped 4 bases and J dropped 0; count of bases not matched to a gene: 4. The CDR3 spells CASSSWTGMNTEAFF. For the CDR3, the DNA is TGTGCCAGCAGCTCATGGACAGGGATGAACACTGAAGCTTTCTTT.

This sequence joins TRBV29-1 and TRBJ2-1, with TRBD2 matching 8 bases. The ends lost 3 bases at V and 8 bases at J; junction bases unmatched: 6. Germline CDR1 reads SQVTM; CDR2 reads ANQGSEA. The length of the CDR3 is 13 residues. DNA of the CDR3: TGCAGCGTTGAGATTAGCGGGAATGATGAGCAGTTCTTC. Protein product: CSVEISGNDEQFF.

This chain links TRBV6-5 with TRBJ1-1, with TRBD1 identical over 8 bases. The CDR3 is 13 amino acids. Germline assignment: CDR1 MNHEY and CDR2 SVGAGI. Losses at the gene ends were 10 bases for V and 5 bases for J; bases not matched to a gene: 9. CDR3 sequence reads: CATIGTGETEAFF. CDR3 nucleotides: TGTGCCACGATCGGGACAGGAGAGACTGAAGCTTTCTTT.

The gene calls are TRBV18 and TRBJ1-1; D is perhaps TRBD1 (5 bases). CDR1 and CDR2 (germline): KGHSH, LQKENI. This CDR3 region has 15 residues. The V end was cut by 3 bases, the J end by 5 bases, with 16 bases between. The CDR3 sequence is CASSPQGSLGTEAFF. DNA for the CDR3: TGTGCCAGCTCACCCCAGGGTTCCCTCGGAACTGAAGCTTTCTTT.

J is TRBJ2-7 and V is TRBV28; D is uncertain. The germline CDR1 and CDR2 sequences are MDHEN and SYDVKM. V gave up 6 bases and J gave up 3 bases, with 12 bases separating them. The CDR3 is 13 residues long. CDR3 amino acids: CASSSPLLYEQYF. CDR3 in DNA: TGTGCCAGCAGCTCCCCCCTACTCTACGAGCAGTACTTC.

The chain joins TRBV28 to TRBJ2-1, with D perhaps matching TRBD1 (6 bases). The CDR3 loop spans 13 amino acids. In germline, CDR1 is MDHEN, CDR2 SYDVKM. Deletions cut 10 bases from V and 2 bases from J, with 12 bases between. The CDR3 is CATQGFTYNEQFF. The DNA of the CDR3 is TGTGCCACCCAGGGGTTCACCTACAATGAGCAGTTCTTC. Using reference TRBV28 and TRBJ2-1 for the parts outside the CDR3, the full variable domain is DVKVTQSSRYLVKRTGEKVFLECVQDMDHENMFWYRQDPGLGLRLIYFSYDVKMKEKGDIPEGYSVSREKKERFSLILESASTNQTSMYLCATQGFTYNEQFFGPGTRLTVL.

This sequence joins TRBV7-2 and TRBJ2-1, with D perhaps TRBD2 (5 bases). This CDR3 comprises 14 residues. Germline CDR1 is SGHTA and CDR2 is FQGNSA. V lost 1 base to trimming and J lost 7 bases, with 11 bases between them. The CDR3 loop is CASSLDSGKNEQFF. CDR3 bases: TGTGCCAGCAGCTTAGACTCGGGAAAGAATGAGCAGTTCTTC.

The V and J genes are TRBV4-1 and TRBJ2-7, with D possibly TRBD1 on 5 matching bases. CDR3 size: 13 residues. Trimming took 0 bases from V and 7 from J, leaving 10 bases between them. CDR1 and CDR2 from the germline V gene are MGHRA and YSYEKL. CDR3 loop: CASSQDKGREQYF. The CDR3 nucleotides are TGCGCCAGCAGCCAAGATAAGGGGCGGGAGCAGTACTTC.

The chain couples TRBV6-6 to TRBJ1-4, with TRBD1 matching over 8 bases. Trimming at V came to 5 bases and at J to 0 bases, leaving 5 bases not matched to a gene. The CDR3 loop spans 16 amino acids. CDR1 is MNHNY, CDR2 SVGAGI, per germline (reference sequence). CDR3 loop: CASSRRTGPTNEKLFF. The CDR3 DNA reads TGTGCCAGCAGTCGTCGGACAGGGCCAACTAATGAAAAACTGTTTTTT.

V and J are TRBV9 and TRBJ2-1; TRBD1 agrees at 10 bases. The germline V gene has CDR1 SGDLS and CDR2 YYNGEE. The junction had 6 bases not matched to a gene; V was cut back by 3 bases and J by 3 bases. The length of the CDR3 is 16 residues. The CDR3 loop is CASSEPTGGNYNEQFF. As DNA, the CDR3 is TGTGCCAGCAGCGAACCGACAGGGGGCAACTACAATGAGCAGTTCTTC.

The chain has TRBV15 and TRBJ1-1, with 7 bases aligning to TRBD1. Germline V gene sequence: CDR1 LNHNV, CDR2 YYDKDF (reference sequence). CDR3 size: 14 residues. Trimming at V came to 7 bases and at J to 1 base, leaving 6 bases not matched to a gene. The CDR3 region is CATTHRGPNTEAFF. The CDR3 DNA reads as TGTGCCACCACACACAGGGGACCGAACACTGAAGCTTTCTTT.

The chain recombines TRBV18 with TRBJ1-2; 9 nucleotides match TRBD1. J gave up 6 bases and V 0 bases, and 2 bases lay outside the gene matches. The CDR3 is 14 amino acids. Germline V lookup: CDR1 KGHSH, CDR2 LQKENI. CDR3: CASSPPGQGHGYTF. For the CDR3, the DNA is TGTGCCAGCTCACCACCAGGACAGGGGCATGGCTACACCTTC.

This chain connects TRBV30 to TRBJ2-7; the match to TRBD2 covers 9 bases. Trimming took 2 bases from V and 6 from J; bases not matched to a gene: 8. The CDR3 totals 14 residues. Germline lookup yields CDR1 GTSNPN and CDR2 SVGIG (reference sequence). CDR3 region: CAWSLSGGRREQYF. CDR3 bases: TGTGCCTGGAGTCTTAGCGGGGGCCGTCGCGAGCAGTACTTC.

The chain employs TRBV30 and TRBJ1-1; D might be TRBD1 (6 bases). Trimming removed 4 bases at V and 1 base at J, with 10 bases between. The germline CDR1 and CDR2 sequences are GTSNPN and SVGIG (reference sequence). The CDR3 length is 13 residues. In DNA form, the CDR3 reads TGTGCCTGGAATAGGGGGGGGAACACTGAAGCTTTCTTT. Its translation: CAWNRGGNTEAFF.

The rearrangement joins TRBV2 to TRBJ1-1; 8 nucleotides align to TRBD1. Trimming took 6 bases from V and 5 from J; bases not matched to a gene: 5. The germline V gene has CDR1 SNHLY and CDR2 FYNNEI. The CDR3 length is 13 residues. In nucleotides, the CDR3 is TGTGCCAGCAGACAGGGGGTGGGGACTGAAGCTTTCTTT. It codes for CASRQGVGTEAFF.

The chain combines TRBV6-1 with TRBJ2-2; 12 nucleotides match TRBD2. Germline CDR1 reads MNHNS; CDR2 reads SASEGT. Losses at the gene ends were 4 bases for V and 8 bases for J; bases not matched to a gene: 11. This CDR3 is 17 amino acids long. The CDR3 is CASSVIRLAGVAGELFF. CDR3 nucleotides: TGTGCCAGCAGTGTAATAAGACTAGCGGGAGTTGCGGGGGAGCTGTTTTTT.

This clone has a single count. The chain uses TRBV6-1 and TRBJ2-7, with no clear D. Germline-derived CDR1 and CDR2 are MNHNS and SASEGT. The CDR3 is 12 residues long. Trimming stripped 5 bases from V and 1 base from J, with 6 bases between. CDR3 protein: CASSPGSYEQYF. The CDR3 nucleotides read TGTGCCAGCAGTCCCGGGTCCTACGAGCAGTACTTC.

The rearrangement links TRBV7-2 to TRBJ1-4, with no clear D. V was shortened by 0 bases and J by 5 bases, with 7 bases between the two germline ends. Germline CDR1 and CDR2: SGHTA and FQGNSA. The CDR3 loop spans 14 amino acids. The CDR3 loop is CASSLALTNEKLFF. In DNA form, the CDR3 reads TGTGCCAGCAGCTTAGCGCTCACAAATGAAAAACTGTTTTTT.

The chain recombines TRBV2 with TRBJ1-5, with no clear D. The CDR3 is made up of 17 amino acids. The ends were cut back, 4 bases at V and 0 bases at J, with 16 bases in the middle. Germline lookup yields CDR1 SNHLY and CDR2 FYNNEI. The CDR3 DNA sequence: TGTGCCAGCAGTGCATGGTTGGCGGTTTATAGCAATCAGCCCCAGCATTTT. Its translation: CASSAWLAVYSNQPQHF. The complete variable domain, with remaining parts taken from reference TRBV2 and TRBJ1-5, reads EPEVTQTPSHQVTQMGQEVILRCVPISNHLYFYWYRQILGQKVEFLVSFYNNEISEKSEIFDDQFSVERPDGSNFTLKIRSTKLEDSAMYFCASSAWLAVYSNQPQHFGDGTRLSIL.

The V call is TRBV5-1, the J call TRBJ1-1; D is undetermined. Germline V gene sequence: CDR1 SGHRS, CDR2 YFSETQ. This CDR3 has 13 amino acids. Trimming shortened V by 0 bases and J by 3 bases, and 6 bases separated the two germline ends. The CDR3 sequence is CASSLAQDTEAFF. The CDR3 bases are TGCGCCAGCAGCTTGGCCCAGGACACTGAAGCTTTCTTT.

This clone has more than one count but fewer than ten. The rearrangement uses TRBV30 and TRBJ2-1; 10 nucleotides match TRBD2. Unmatched junction bases numbered 3, after V lost 0 bases and J lost 7 bases. Germline CDR1 and CDR2: GTSNPN and SVGIG (reference sequence). The CDR3 runs 14 residues. The CDR3 coding sequence is TGTGCCTGGAGTGTACTAGCGGGATTTAATGAGCAGTTCTTC. Residues: CAWSVLAGFNEQFF.